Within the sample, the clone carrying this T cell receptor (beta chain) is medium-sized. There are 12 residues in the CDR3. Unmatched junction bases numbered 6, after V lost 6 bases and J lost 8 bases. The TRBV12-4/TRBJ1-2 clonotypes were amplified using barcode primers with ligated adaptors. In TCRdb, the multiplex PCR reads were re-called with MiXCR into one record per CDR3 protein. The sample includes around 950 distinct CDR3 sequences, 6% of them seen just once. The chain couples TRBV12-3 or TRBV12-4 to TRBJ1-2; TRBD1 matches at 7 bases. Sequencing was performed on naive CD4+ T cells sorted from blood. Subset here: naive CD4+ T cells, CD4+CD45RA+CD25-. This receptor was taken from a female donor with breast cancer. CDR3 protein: CASSTGESGYTF. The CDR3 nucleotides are TGTGCCAGCAGCACAGGGGAAAGCGGCTACACCTTC.